The clone carrying this TCR beta chain was seen ten or more times. Its antigen is currently unknown. This record comes from a study of regulatory T cells in long-lasting Graves disease. Points from the study as a whole: The TCR repertoire of persistent Graves' patients was less diverse than that of newly diagnosed ones. It was in persistent disease that TRBV28, TRBJ1-2 and TRBJ2-5 were favored. Rather than thyroid tissue, only peripheral blood underwent study.

The CDR3 sequence is 12 residues long. The germline gives CDR1 LGHDT, CDR2 YNNKEL (reference sequence). V gave up 6 bases and J gave up 7 bases; unmatched junction bases: 4. Arm-PCR of CDR3 regions and iRepertoire HTBI primers were used to build TCR beta libraries. MiXCR was run by TCRdb on the multiplex PCR reads, yielding one entry per CDR3 protein. The sample comprises about 530,000 distinct CDR3 sequences, more than 15% of which are singletons, and 25% rests with the top ten. Stated time point: newly diagnosed GD, antithyroid drugs for less than 3 months. Preparation of the TCR library used RNA extracted from PBMCs. Xi'an, China, was home to the endocrinology department that provided patients. The same sample was also studied in work on T cells in Graves' hyperthyroidism and ophthalmopathy.

V and J are TRBV3-1 and TRBJ1-2; 8 positions match TRBD1. Specimen: peripheral blood mononuclear cells (PBMCs), collected at new diagnosis, from a patient treated with antithyroid drugs. This clonotype was sampled from a woman aged 35-60 years with Graves disease. In nucleotides, the CDR3 is TGTGCCAGCAGACAGGGGGTCGGTGGCTACACCTTC. It is translated as CASRQGVGGYTF.